This entry is about one T cell receptor beta chain. From germline, CDR1 is GTSNPN and CDR2 SVGIG (reference sequence). This CDR3 contains 14 residues. Trimming took off 0 bases at V and 7 bases at J, with 13 bases between the two ends. Repertoires were generated with immunoSEQ multiplex PCR, while TCRdb's copy carries only in-frame clones and drops some. The data show 65,000 to 95,000 clones, 87% seen once. This specimen comes from a study of OX40 agonist ivuxolimab in advanced cancers. Looking at the study overall: Patients received ivuxolimab, an intravenous treatment, every 2 weeks at 0.01 to 10 mg/kg.

This TCR derives from an adult with an advanced solid tumor such as melanoma, head and neck, liver or kidney cancer. Specimen: CD4+ or CD8+ T cells sorted from blood, collected in a trial of the OX40 agonist ivuxolimab. V is TRBV30 and J is TRBJ2-1; possibly TRBD1 for D (6 bases). CDR3 DNA: TGTGCCTGGAGTGTACAGGGTAGCTTTAATGAGCAGTTCTTC. Translating it yields CAWSVQGSFNEQFF.